This T cell receptor delta chain was sequenced for a study of γδ T cells in repeated Plasmodium falciparum infection. This clone has just a few counts. Translating this DNA gives a protein that differs at residue 13 from the TCRdb one, which belongs to a much larger clone; a read error is likely, and the protein shown is this translation. TCRdb re-called the multiplex PCR reads via CATT. The data show about 93,000 delta-chain clones, roughly 0.9% seen once. Sequencing used gamma-delta T cells from blood. The TCR comes from a pool of human donors (malaria-infected and uninfected, not separated).

The CDR3 sequence: CALGPRLVGGYAGADKLIF. In nucleotides, the CDR3 is TGTGCTCTTGGGCCCCGGCTGGTCGGGGGATACGCAGGGGCCGATAAACTCATCTTT. The V and J genes are TRDV1 and TRDJ1; 10 bases map to TRDD3. TCRdb gives no J gene; it was assigned here by matching the DNA to germline. J was trimmed by 3 bases and V by 5 bases; bases with no gene match: 18. There are 19 residues in the CDR3. The V gene's germline CDR1 is TSWWSYY and CDR2 QGS.